This TCR beta chain originates from a study of blood T cell repertoires in COVID-19. This study enrolled people aged roughly 18 to 90 from under 25 US geographic areas. Trimming shortened V by 4 bases and J by 2 bases, and 12 bases separated the two germline ends. The CDR3 is 14 residues long. Germline assignment: CDR1 MNHEY and CDR2 SMNVEV (reference sequence). Profiling relied on immunoSEQ multiplex PCR, and the TCRdb table lists in-frame clones only, not all of them. The sample includes 150,000 to 200,000 clones, 65% to 85% of them seen just once. The sequenced sample was PBMCs or T cells enriched from blood (not recorded which). The gene calls are TRBV27 and TRBJ2-7; the D is unclear. This receptor was obtained from a middle-aged man who had recovered from COVID-19. CDR3: CASSSGPSPYEQYF. CDR3 nucleotide sequence: TGTGCCAGCAGTTCAGGCCCCTCGCCCTACGAGCAGTACTTC.